The 2 T cell receptor beta chains below were found in one sample sequenced in a study of CD8+ T cells in alopecia areata. The authors extracted RNA and reverse transcribed it into cDNA as the sequencing template. The method was immunoSEQ multiplex PCR; TCRdb's version includes in-frame clones alone and lacks a portion of them. The sample shows 150,000 or so clones, approximately 87% of them seen only once. The sequencing here drew on CD8+ T cells sorted from blood, taken at week 0. These receptors were collected from a human donor with alopecia areata.

The J gene is TRBJ2-3, the V gene TRBV7-2, with D possibly TRBD2 on 6 matching bases. The V end was cut by 1 base, the J end by 4 bases, with 9 bases between. This CDR3 has 14 amino acids. Germline V gene lookup returns CDR1 SGHTA and CDR2 FQGNSA. CDR3 sequence: CASSLGPGADTQYF. DNA of the CDR3: TGTGCCAGCAGCTTAGGTCCGGGAGCAGATACGCAGTATTTT.

The V gene is TRBV9, the J gene TRBJ1-2; possibly TRBD1 for D (5 bases). The CDR3 totals 13 residues. The ends were cut back, 2 bases at V and 7 bases at J, with 12 bases in the middle. The germline V gene encodes CDR1 SGDLS and CDR2 YYNGEE. Here the CDR3 DNA reads TGTGCCAGCAGCGTCAGTGGGGCTGCTGGCTACACCTTC. Translated, it gives CASSVSGAAGYTF.